This entry lists 25 T cell receptor beta chains sequenced from one sample in a study of CD8 T cells in cerebrospinal fluid in Alzheimer's disease. Each CDR3 protein gets one entry in TCRdb, which reprocessed the 10x single-cell sequencing reads and gives no DNA. The data include about 1,400 distinct CDR3 sequences; the top ten clones carry just under 20%. The sample taken for sequencing was cerebrospinal fluid. These receptors all stem from a human donor with mild cognitive impairment.

This clonotype is called large (0.1 to 1%) based on its frequency. The rearrangement links TRBV2 to TRBJ2-7. The germline V gene has CDR1 SNHLY and CDR2 FYNNEI. The length of the CDR3 is 13 residues. CDR3 sequence reads: CASKGRLPYEQYF.

The genes are TRBV5-4 and TRBJ2-1; TCRdb picks TRBD2, but there is no DNA to check that call. The CDR3 runs 15 residues. CDR1 is SGHNT and CDR2 is YYREEE in the germline V gene (reference sequence). The CDR3 sequence is CASSPREGSYNEQFF.

By frequency, this clonotype is medium-sized. J is TRBJ2-7 and V is TRBV24-1. Germline V gene sequence: CDR1 KGHDR, CDR2 SFDVKD. This CDR3 has 12 residues. The CDR3 region is CATSAGTYEQYF.

This chain uses TRBV30 with TRBJ2-3; TCRdb's D gene call, TRBD1, goes unchecked for lack of DNA. This CDR3 spans 13 amino acids. CDR1 is GTSNPN, CDR2 SVGIG, per germline (reference sequence). Here the CDR3 reads CAWSADTTDTQYF.

The rearrangement uses TRBV20-1 and TRBJ2-7; the TRBD2 assignment by TCRdb is unverifiable without DNA. This CDR3 is 12 amino acids long. Germline CDR1 is DFQATT and CDR2 is SNEGSKA (reference sequence). CDR3 loop: CSGYREVNEQYF.

This clonotype is deemed medium-sized by its frequency. The chain combines TRBV7-9 with TRBJ2-3; the TCRdb D gene call, TRBD2, has no DNA to confirm it. CDR1 and CDR2 (germline): SEHNR, FQNEAQ (reference sequence). This CDR3 comprises 15 residues. CDR3 in amino acids: CASSLGGGVTDTQYF.

The chain uses TRBV2 and TRBJ2-2; TCRdb picks TRBD2, but there is no DNA to check that call. Looked up from germline, CDR1 is SNHLY and CDR2 is FYNNEI. This CDR3 has 15 amino acids. CDR3 sequence: CASIRLAGGTGELFF.

V usage is TRBV2 and J usage is TRBJ2-2. The CDR3 is 11 amino acids. Germline CDR1 and CDR2: SNHLY and FYNNEI. CDR3 sequence reads: CASVRTGELFF. Complete variable domain (other parts from reference TRBV2 and TRBJ2-2): EPEVTQTPSHQVTQMGQEVILRCVPISNHLYFYWYRQILGQKVEFLVSFYNNEISEKSEIFDDQFSVERPDGSNFTLKIRSTKLEDSAMYFCASVRTGELFFGEGSRLTVL.

V and J are TRBV7-2 and TRBJ2-6. Germline V gene sequence: CDR1 SGHTA, CDR2 FQGNSA. CDR3 size: 18 residues. CDR3 protein: CASSLGARIDSGANVLTF. The complete variable domain, with remaining parts taken from reference TRBV7-2 and TRBJ2-6, reads GAGVSQSPSNKVTEKGKDVELRCDPISGHTALYWYRQSLGQGLEFLIYFQGNSAPDKSGLPSDRFSAERTGGSVSTLTIQRTQQEDSAVYLCASSLGARIDSGANVLTFGAGSRLTVL.

This clonotype registers medium-sized (0.01 to 0.1%) by frequency. The chain carries TRBV5-5 and TRBJ2-6; TCRdb's D call, TRBD1, is unchecked because there is no DNA. Germline CDR1 SGHKS, CDR2 YYEKEE (reference sequence). This CDR3 region has 17 residues. CDR3 in amino acids: CASSSQLGQGAANVLTF.

The chain is built from TRBV28 and TRBJ2-2. The CDR3 contains 15 residues. In germline, CDR1 is MDHEN, CDR2 SYDVKM. This CDR3 is CASSLSPVRSGELFF.

The V call is TRBV12-3 or TRBV12-4, the J call TRBJ2-3; TCRdb's D gene call, TRBD1, goes unchecked for lack of DNA. CDR3 length: 15 residues. The CDR3 is CASSPQGRSTDTQYF.

This chain connects TRBV2 to TRBJ1-3. CDR1 SNHLY and CDR2 FYNNEI come from the germline V gene. The CDR3 runs 12 residues. CDR3 residues: CASTLFGNTIYF.

The J gene is TRBJ1-3, the V gene TRBV15; TCRdb selects TRBD1, and the lack of DNA leaves this call unchecked. Germline assignment: CDR1 LNHNV and CDR2 YYDKDF (reference sequence). The CDR3 totals 15 residues. CDR3 sequence reads: CATSLGGLSGNTIYF.

This chain uses TRBV4-1 with TRBJ1-2; as DNA is missing, the TRBD1 call by TCRdb cannot be tested. Germline assignment: CDR1 MGHRA and CDR2 YSYEKL. This CDR3 is built from 15 residues. Here the CDR3 reads CASSQGGRGGYGYTF.

The rearrangement links TRBV7-6 to TRBJ2-3. The CDR3 consists of 11 residues. Germline V gene lookup returns CDR1 SGHVS and CDR2 FNYEAQ. The CDR3: CASSWLSVQYF. Full variable domain (outside the CDR3, taken from reference TRBV7-6 and TRBJ2-3): GAGVSQSPRYKVTKRGQDVALRCDPISGHVSLYWYRQALGQGPEFLTYFNYEAQQDKSGLPNDRFSAERPEGSISTLTIQRTEQRDSAMYRCASSWLSVQYFGPGTRLTVL.

This rearrangement joins TRBV5-6 to TRBJ2-7; TCRdb designates TRBD1, a call that cannot be tested without DNA. The CDR3 sequence is 15 residues long. Germline V lookup: CDR1 SGHDT, CDR2 YYEEEE. CDR3: CASSPTGGSSYEQYF. Full variable domain (missing parts from reference TRBV5-6 and TRBJ2-7): DAGVTQSPTHLIKTRGQQVTLRCSPKSGHDTVSWYQQALGQGPQFIFQYYEEEERQRGNFPDRFSGHQFPNYSSELNVNALLLGDSALYLCASSPTGGSSYEQYFGPGTRLTVT.

This clonotype counts as large by frequency. The genes are TRBV5-1 and TRBJ2-7; TCRdb picks TRBD2, but there is no DNA to check that call. Looked up from germline, CDR1 is SGHRS and CDR2 is YFSETQ. CDR3 length equals 15 residues. The CDR3 here is CASSLGDSRRYEQYF. Drawing the rest from reference TRBV5-1 and TRBJ2-7, the complete variable domain is KAGVTQTPRYLIKTRGQQVTLSCSPISGHRSVSWYQQTPGQGLQFLFEYFSETQRNKGNFPGRFSGRQFSNSRSEMNVSTLELGDSALYLCASSLGDSRRYEQYFGPGTRLTVT.

Frequency places this clonotype as medium-sized. The chain uses TRBV6-6 and TRBJ2-3. Germline V CDR1 and CDR2: MNHNY, SVGAGI (reference sequence). The CDR3 consists of 11 residues. CDR3 sequence reads: CASSREDTQYF.

This clonotype is identified as medium-sized (0.01 to 0.1%) from frequency. The rearrangement joins TRBV7-8 to TRBJ2-1; the TRBD1 assignment by TCRdb is unverifiable without DNA. Looked up from germline, CDR1 is SGHVS and CDR2 is FQNEAQ. The CDR3 runs to 13 residues. CDR3 residues: CASSLGTVNEQFF.

The chain links TRBV29-1 to TRBJ2-3; absent DNA, TCRdb's TRBD2 call cannot be checked. The CDR3 is made up of 14 amino acids. Germline V CDR1 and CDR2: SQVTM, ANQGSEA. CDR3 region: CSVGSGSITDTQYF.

By frequency, this clonotype is medium-sized. The rearrangement joins TRBV28 to TRBJ1-1. The length of the CDR3 is 11 residues. Germline V gives CDR1 MDHEN, CDR2 SYDVKM. CDR3 sequence: CASSSSTEAFF.

Measured by frequency, this clonotype is medium-sized. V is TRBV20-1 and J is TRBJ2-4; the TCRdb D gene call, TRBD2, has no DNA to confirm it. Germline values: CDR1 DFQATT, CDR2 SNEGSKA (reference sequence). The CDR3 runs to 16 residues. The CDR3 is CSAPLPATRAKNIQYF.

V gene TRBV7-3 combines with J gene TRBJ2-1; TCRdb's D gene call, TRBD2, goes unchecked for lack of DNA. CDR1 and CDR2 (germline): SGHTA, FQGTGA. The length of the CDR3 is 15 residues. The CDR3 spells CASRQTSGRAYEQFF.

By frequency, this clonotype is medium-sized. The J gene is TRBJ2-3, the V gene TRBV7-6; there is no DNA to check the TCRdb D call of TRBD1. Germline V gene lookup returns CDR1 SGHVS and CDR2 FNYEAQ. The CDR3 totals 13 residues. CDR3 in amino acids: CASSPGGTDTQYF.